The sequence of this T cell receptor (beta chain) was determined in a study of tumor-infiltrating lymphocytes in primary liver carcinoma. Whole-study findings and limits: The 250 largest clones made up significantly more of tumor than blood repertoires (p = 0.039).

Scientists recovered RNA and DNA together from roughly 18-30 mg of unsorted bulk tissue. The template, roughly 510 ng total RNA, yielded TCR beta cDNA made with a constant-region primer. What produced the TCR beta libraries was three nested multiplex PCR rounds using slightly modified ARM-PCR. Primers for the first two PCR rounds were TRBV1-TRBV30 forward primers and a C-beta reverse primer (about 11 cycles per round). TCRdb itself ran the multiplex PCR reads through MiXCR, one entry per CDR3 protein. The sample comprises 35,000 to 40,000 distinct CDR3 sequences, 75% of which are singletons, and 35% to 45% rests with the top ten. For this clonotype: The antigen is not known. The junction departs from the called germline gene at one end, perhaps through a read error.

The CDR3 sequence is 13 residues long. CDR1 is MNHEY and CDR2 is SVGEGT in the germline V gene. Sequenced sample: tumor-adjacent normal liver tissue. This TCR derives from a man between 40 and 49 years old with primary liver carcinoma and hepatitis B virus infection. The chain joins TRBV6-2 or TRBV6-3 to TRBJ2-7, with no clear D. Here the CDR3 reads CASSYGLPYEEYF. The CDR3 region has the DNA TGTGCCAGCAGTTACGGGCTACCCTACGAGGAGTACTTC.